These 9 T cell receptor beta chains were sequenced from one sample in a study of blood T cells in healthy people across ages. Sample-barcoded 5' priming and a J-beta primer mix drove a second PCR of about 6 to 11 cycles. TCRdb ran MiXCR on the 5' RACE reads and lists one entry per CDR3 protein. The sample yields under 2,000,000 distinct CDR3 sequences, 49% seen once. The sample comprised blood. These receptors were collected from a woman aged 40 to 50 in good health.

The chain links TRBV7-6 to TRBJ2-3; 7 bases align to TRBD2. With 0 bases clipped from V and 6 bases from J, the junction kept 6 bases outside the gene matches. The CDR3 length is 15 residues. Germline V gene sequence: CDR1 SGHVS, CDR2 FNYEAQ. The CDR3 DNA reads TGTGCCAGCAGCTTAGCTGCGCGGGAGCAGGATACGCAGTATTTT. Protein sequence: CASSLAAREQDTQYF.

CDR3 region: CASLKDRGNLNEQFF. CDR3 coding DNA: TGCGCCAGCTTAAAAGACAGAGGGAACCTCAATGAGCAGTTCTTC. This chain uses TRBV5-1 with TRBJ2-1, with D possibly being TRBD1 or TRBD2 (5 bases each). V was clipped by 7 bases and J by 6 bases, with 20 bases between them. The CDR3 totals 15 residues. The germline V gene encodes CDR1 SGHRS and CDR2 YFSETQ.

V usage is TRBV20-1 and J usage is TRBJ2-3, with D uncertain. V lost 3 bases and J 1 base, leaving 14 bases between the germline ends. This CDR3 region has 15 residues. Germline V gene sequence: CDR1 DFQATT, CDR2 SNEGSKA (reference sequence). The CDR3 nucleotides read TGCAGTGCTAGTGACGGTCCAGGTGGCACAGATACGCAGTATTTT. This sequence encodes CSASDGPGGTDTQYF.

This clonotype has a single count. This rearrangement joins TRBV29-1 to TRBJ2-3; D remains unclear. Trimming left V 4 bases short and J 8 bases short, with 10 bases between. CDR3 length: 11 amino acids. CDR1 and CDR2 (germline): SQVTM, ANQGSEA. CDR3 in DNA: TGCAGCGTTGTCGTGTATCCTACGCAGTATTTT. Its protein product is CSVVVYPTQYF.

This clonotype was observed once. The chain joins TRBV6-1 to TRBJ2-1; TRBD1 is a possible D gene (5 bases). Germline V lookup: CDR1 MNHNS, CDR2 SASEGT. Trimming left V 1 base short and J 2 bases short, with 9 bases between. CDR3 length: 15 amino acids. CDR3 sequence reads: CASSEVRQPYNEQFF. In DNA, the CDR3 is TGTGCCAGCAGTGAAGTGAGACAGCCCTACAATGAGCAGTTCTTC.

The chain uses TRBV27 and TRBJ1-2; a weak D match, TRBD1 (5 bases). The CDR3 loop spans 18 amino acids. Trimming took off 3 bases at V and 6 bases at J, with 26 bases between the two ends. Per germline, CDR1 MNHEY and CDR2 SMNVEV (reference sequence). CDR3 in amino acids: CASSFLPGRRAQLDGYTF. Here the CDR3 DNA reads TGTGCCAGCAGTTTTTTGCCGGGACGTAGGGCCCAGTTGGATGGCTACACCTTC.

This clonotype was seen more than once but under ten times. The genes are TRBV25-1 and TRBJ2-1; D gene uncertain. From germline, CDR1 is MGHDK and CDR2 SYGVNS. V lost 4 bases and J lost 5, with 12 bases in between. This CDR3 comprises 14 residues. The CDR3 coding sequence is TGTGCCAGCAGTGCATCCGTAGCAGACAATGAGCAGTTCTTC. This sequence encodes CASSASVADNEQFF.

This clonotype turned up a few times. This CDR3 reads CASSQDGGGSGEKTQYF. As DNA, the CDR3 is TGCGCCAGCAGCCAAGATGGTGGAGGCTCTGGGGAAAAGACCCAGTACTTC. The chain links TRBV4-3 to TRBJ2-5, with D possibly TRBD2 on 5 matching bases. Germline loops: CDR1 LGHNA, CDR2 YSLEER. V lost 0 bases and J 6 bases, leaving 20 bases between the germline ends. The CDR3 consists of 17 residues.

This chain links TRBV12-5 with TRBJ2-3; TRBD2 matches at 8 bases. Germline CDR1 is LGHNT and CDR2 is FRNRAP. The length of the CDR3 is 17 residues. J gave up 0 bases and V 1 base, and 6 bases lay outside the gene matches. The CDR3 spells CASGLGVAGPSTDTQYF. The CDR3 DNA reads TGTGCTAGTGGTTTGGGGGTAGCGGGGCCTAGCACAGATACGCAGTATTTT.